Shown below are 29 T cell receptor beta chains from a single sample sequenced in a study of response to subunit inactivated influenza vaccine. TCRdb independently ran MiXCR on the RT-PCR reads; one entry per CDR3 protein. The sample yields about 830,000 distinct CDR3 sequences, less than 20% seen once. The sample was PBMCs from blood, taken around 5 days after vaccination. These receptors all come from a man between 50 and 59 years old who received an inactivated influenza vaccine.

The chain is built from TRBV6-1 and TRBJ1-1; 9 nucleotides agree with TRBD1. The CDR3 is made up of 14 amino acids. Germline assignment: CDR1 MNHNS and CDR2 SASEGT. With V trimmed by 5 bases and J by 5 bases, 6 bases remained unmatched. DNA of the CDR3: TGTGCCAGCAGTCCTTGGGACAGGGTGACTGAAGCTTTCTTT. Translated: CASSPWDRVTEAFF.

This clonotype was recorded many times. This chain joins TRBV7-2 and TRBJ2-3; D is undetermined. V dropped 1 base and J dropped 11 bases, with 10 bases sitting between them. CDR3 length equals 12 residues. Germline assignment: CDR1 SGHTA and CDR2 FQGNSA. CDR3 DNA: TGTGCCAGCAGCTTAGACTCGAGGCGGCAGTATTTT. As protein: CASSLDSRRQYF.

This clonotype was seen only a few times. The chain links TRBV7-2 to TRBJ2-5; D ambiguous. The germline CDR1 and CDR2 sequences are SGHTA and FQGNSA. Trimming pared 2 bases from V and 3 bases from J, leaving 4 bases between. The CDR3 loop spans 12 amino acids. CDR3: CASSLNEETQYF. As DNA, the CDR3 is TGTGCCAGCAGCTTAAATGAAGAGACCCAGTACTTC.

In DNA form, the CDR3 reads TGTGCCAGCTCACCATCTCGAACAGGGGGAGATACGCAGTATTTT. Translated, it gives CASSPSRTGGDTQYF. The chain couples TRBV18 to TRBJ2-3, with 8 nucleotides matching TRBD1. V trimming: 2 bases; J trimming: 5 bases; junction bases outside the gene matches: 6. Germline assignment: CDR1 KGHSH and CDR2 LQKENI. The CDR3 sequence is 15 residues long. Full variable domain (missing parts from reference TRBV18 and TRBJ2-3): NAGVMQNPRHLVRRRGQEARLRCSPMKGHSHVYWYRQLPEEGLKFMVYLQKENIIDESGMPKERFSAEFPKEGPSILRIQQVVRGDSAAYFCASSPSRTGGDTQYFGPGTRLTVL.

V gene TRBV10-1 combines with J gene TRBJ2-2; 7 bases agree with TRBD1. Germline CDR1 reads WNHNN; CDR2 reads SYGVQD (reference sequence). The V and J ends lost 1 base and 1 base, in that order; junction bases with no gene match: 3. The CDR3 extends over 16 amino acids. The CDR3 bases are TGCGCCAGCAGTGAGTGGACAGGCCTGAACACCGGGGAGCTGTTTTTT. This gives the protein CASSEWTGLNTGELFF.

The chain uses TRBV12-3 or TRBV12-4 and TRBJ2-1, with D perhaps matching TRBD2 (6 bases). The CDR3 contains 15 residues. Trimming pared 5 bases from V and 0 bases from J, leaving 11 bases between. The CDR3 spells CASSGGSSSYNEQFF. The CDR3 coding sequence is TGTGCCAGCAGTGGGGGGAGTAGCTCCTACAATGAGCAGTTCTTC.

This clonotype was picked up a small number of times. V and J are TRBV10-3 and TRBJ1-1; D gene ambiguous. The CDR3 contains 11 residues. Germline CDR1 reads ENHRY; CDR2 reads SYGVKD. V was shortened by 0 bases and J by 9 bases, with 5 bases between the two germline ends. The CDR3 sequence: CAISESRQAFF. The CDR3 DNA reads as TGTGCCATCAGTGAGTCGAGGCAAGCTTTCTTT.

The chain carries TRBV15 and TRBJ2-1; 14 bases match TRBD2. Looked up from germline, CDR1 is LNHNV and CDR2 is YYDKDF (reference sequence). V gave up 9 bases and J gave up 7 bases; unmatched junction bases: 5. This CDR3 has 14 amino acids. The CDR3 DNA sequence: TGTGCCACTGCCGGGACTAGCGGGAGTAATGAGCAGTTCTTC. Its translation is CATAGTSGSNEQFF. The whole variable domain, filled in from reference TRBV15 and TRBJ2-1, reads DAMVIQNPRYQVTQFGKPVTLSCSQTLNHNVMYWYQQKSSQAPKLLFHYYDKDFNNEADTPDNFQSRRPNTSFCFLDIRSPGLGDTAMYLCATAGTSGSNEQFFGPGTRLTVL.

The chain couples TRBV12-3 or TRBV12-4 to TRBJ2-1; 7 bases agree with TRBD1. The CDR3 extends over 17 amino acids. With 5 bases clipped from V and 4 bases from J, the junction kept 14 bases outside the gene matches. The CDR3 here is CASSRESWATGYNEQFF. CDR3 DNA: TGTGCCAGCAGTAGGGAGTCTTGGGCGACAGGGTACAATGAGCAGTTCTTC.

This clonotype turned up a few times. The rearrangement joins TRBV2 to TRBJ2-7; TRBD1 matches at 8 bases. CDR3 size: 15 residues. CDR1 is SNHLY, CDR2 FYNNEI, per germline. V was pared by 4 bases and J by 2 bases, with 7 bases of the junction left unmatched. CDR3 sequence reads: CASSVESRGPYEQYF. For the CDR3, the DNA is TGTGCCAGCAGTGTTGAGTCCAGGGGGCCCTACGAGCAGTACTTC.

This clonotype was counted between two and nine times. The rearrangement uses TRBV12-3 or TRBV12-4 and TRBJ1-2; 7 bases agree with TRBD1. The CDR3 runs to 13 residues. V gave up 6 bases and J gave up 8 bases; unmatched junction bases: 9. CDR3 sequence (DNA): TGTGCCAGCAGACACAGGGGCCTAAGGGGCTACACCTTC. This translates into CASRHRGLRGYTF.

The V and J genes are TRBV5-5 and TRBJ2-3, with D possibly being TRBD1 or TRBD2 (6 bases each). Germline loops: CDR1 SGHKS, CDR2 YYEKEE (reference sequence). The CDR3 sequence is 15 residues long. The ends were cut back, 5 bases at V and 1 base at J, with 14 bases in the middle. The CDR3 spells CASRRPGARTDTQYF. In DNA, the CDR3 is TGTGCCAGCAGACGACCGGGGGCTCGCACAGATACGCAGTATTTT.

This clonotype occurred many times. The gene calls are TRBV29-1 and TRBJ2-7; 8 nucleotides agree with TRBD2. After removal of 6 bases from V and 1 base from J, the junction contained 8 bases not matched to a gene. The CDR3 sequence is 14 residues long. Germline-derived CDR1 and CDR2 are SQVTM and ANQGSEA. The CDR3: CSVLRIAGSYEQYF. DNA of the CDR3: TGCAGCGTCTTACGAATAGCGGGGTCCTACGAGCAGTACTTC.

V usage is TRBV15 and J usage is TRBJ2-3; 10 bases match TRBD2. Trimming at V came to 0 bases and at J to 6 bases, leaving 6 bases not matched to a gene. This CDR3 has 16 residues. Germline values: CDR1 LNHNV, CDR2 YYDKDF (reference sequence). CDR3 DNA: TGTGCCACCAGCAGAGATCCGAGCGGGGGGGTGGATACGCAGTATTTT. Encoded protein: CATSRDPSGGVDTQYF.

The V gene is TRBV12-3 or TRBV12-4, the J gene TRBJ2-1; 14 nucleotides line up with TRBD2. V was pared by 4 bases and J by 7 bases, with 6 bases of the junction left unmatched. This CDR3 has 16 amino acids. The DNA of the CDR3 is TGTGCCAGCAGTTGGTCCGGGACTAGCGGGAGTAATGAGCAGTTCTTC. This sequence encodes CASSWSGTSGSNEQFF.

V and J are TRBV28 and TRBJ2-7, with a tentative D call TRBD1 (6 bases). The germline CDR1 and CDR2 sequences are MDHEN and SYDVKM. The CDR3 is 14 amino acids. Trimming pared 2 bases from V and 2 bases from J, leaving 10 bases between. The CDR3 DNA is TGTGCCAGCAGTTTAGTAGACAGGCCCTACGAGCAGTACTTC. Translation: CASSLVDRPYEQYF.

The J gene is TRBJ2-7, the V gene TRBV27, with unresolved D. Trimming pared 1 base from V and 6 bases from J, leaving 19 bases between. The germline V gene encodes CDR1 MNHEY and CDR2 SMNVEV (reference sequence). The CDR3 consists of 16 residues. CDR3 residues: CASSLFLESPLGEQYF. The DNA for the CDR3 is TGTGCCAGCAGTTTATTCCTCGAAAGTCCCTTGGGCGAGCAGTACTTC.

In this sample, this clonotype turned up many times. The rearrangement joins TRBV7-8 to TRBJ2-7, with TRBD1 as a possible D gene (5 bases). Deletions cut 5 bases from V and 3 bases from J, with 11 bases between. CDR1 and CDR2 from the germline V gene are SGHVS and FQNEAQ. There are 13 residues in the CDR3. CDR3 region: CASSVQQGYEQYF. The CDR3 region has the DNA TGTGCCAGCAGCGTACAGCAGGGCTACGAGCAGTACTTC. The full variable domain, in which reference TRBV7-8 and TRBJ2-7 provide the parts outside the CDR3, is GAGVSQSPRYKVAKRGQDVALRCDPISGHVSLFWYQQALGQGPEFLTYFQNEAQLDKSGLPSDRFFAERPEGSVSTLKIQRTQQEDSAVYLCASSVQQGYEQYFGPGTRLTVT.

This clonotype was counted ten times or more. As DNA, the CDR3 is TGTGCCAGCAGCTTAGTGGGACAGAACTCCTACAATGAGCAGTTCTTC. It encodes CASSLVGQNSYNEQFF. The genes are TRBV7-6 and TRBJ2-1; 7 nucleotides match TRBD1. The V gene end was trimmed by 1 base and the J gene end by 0 bases; junction bases not matched to a gene: 3. The CDR3 extends over 16 amino acids. Germline V gene sequence: CDR1 SGHVS, CDR2 FNYEAQ. Supplemented by reference TRBV7-6 and TRBJ2-1, the full variable domain reads GAGVSQSPRYKVTKRGQDVALRCDPISGHVSLYWYRQALGQGPEFLTYFNYEAQQDKSGLPNDRFSAERPEGSISTLTIQRTEQRDSAMYRCASSLVGQNSYNEQFFGPGTRLTVL.

This chain uses TRBV7-9 with TRBJ1-6; 11 bases agree with TRBD1. The CDR3 has 15 amino acids. Trimming cost V 6 bases and J 7 bases; bases outside gene matches: 5. The germline CDR1 and CDR2 sequences are SEHNR and FQNEAQ (reference sequence). The CDR3 region is CASRTDRGLNSPLHF. The CDR3 DNA reads TGTGCCAGCAGAACGGACAGGGGGCTGAATTCACCCCTCCACTTT.

J is TRBJ1-4 and V is TRBV7-2, with D maybe TRBD1 (5 bases). Trimming took off 1 base at V and 3 bases at J, with 18 bases between the two ends. Germline V gives CDR1 SGHTA, CDR2 FQGNSA. This CDR3 spans 18 amino acids. For the CDR3, the DNA is TGTGCCAGCAGCTTAGGGCCAGGGATACCAGCGGCTAATGAAAAACTGTTTTTT. This codes for CASSLGPGIPAANEKLFF. The complete variable domain, with remaining parts taken from reference TRBV7-2 and TRBJ1-4, reads GAGVSQSPSNKVTEKGKDVELRCDPISGHTALYWYRQSLGQGLEFLIYFQGNSAPDKSGLPSDRFSAERTGGSVSTLTIQRTQQEDSAVYLCASSLGPGIPAANEKLFFGSGTQLSVL.

This clonotype turned up a few times. The chain combines TRBV29-1 with TRBJ2-2; D perhaps matches TRBD1 (6 bases). Deletions cut 8 bases from V and 2 bases from J, with 15 bases between. CDR1 is SQVTM, CDR2 ANQGSEA, per germline. The CDR3 contains 14 residues. DNA of the CDR3: TGCAGCTCATCCGGGACATATAACACCGGGGAGCTGTTTTTT. Translation: CSSSGTYNTGELFF.

This chain links TRBV6-2 or TRBV6-3 with TRBJ2-7; D gene uncertain. V dropped 8 bases and J dropped 4 bases, with 12 bases sitting between them. CDR1 MNHEY and CDR2 SVGEGT come from the germline V gene. This CDR3 spans 12 amino acids. The CDR3 nucleotides read TGTGCCAGCGGCCAGACATCATACGAGCAGTACTTC. As protein: CASGQTSYEQYF.

This clonotype has a handful of counts. This chain joins TRBV20-1 and TRBJ2-1, with D possibly being TRBD2 (5 bases). CDR3 length equals 12 residues. The germline V gene encodes CDR1 DFQATT and CDR2 SNEGSKA (reference sequence). The V and J ends lost 2 bases and 11 bases respectively, with 13 bases between them. CDR3 loop: CSARTLIGKQFF. CDR3 DNA sequence: TGCAGTGCTAGAACCCTAATCGGGAAGCAGTTCTTC.

The rearrangement uses TRBV6-1 and TRBJ2-3; 10 nucleotides agree with TRBD2. Germline V gene sequence: CDR1 MNHNS, CDR2 SASEGT. The CDR3 extends over 19 amino acids. J lost 2 bases, V lost 7 bases, and 18 bases had no gene match. The CDR3 spells CASMELRASGSLTTDTQYF. Written as DNA, the CDR3 is TGTGCCAGCATGGAGTTAAGGGCTAGCGGGAGTTTGACCACAGATACGCAGTATTTT.

This clonotype has just a few counts. This chain connects TRBV29-1 to TRBJ2-3, with D possibly being TRBD1 or TRBD2 (5 bases each). The CDR3 is made up of 14 amino acids. Trimming removed 5 bases from V and 4 bases from J, with 16 bases in between. Per germline, CDR1 SQVTM and CDR2 ANQGSEA. The CDR3: CSVPEGTAADTQYF. DNA of the CDR3: TGCAGCGTTCCAGAAGGGACGGCAGCAGATACGCAGTATTTT.

This sequence joins TRBV20-1 and TRBJ2-1; TRBD2 aligns across 7 bases. The J segment lost 0 bases and the V segment lost 0 bases, leaving 5 bases of the junction unmatched. The CDR3 runs 16 residues. From germline, CDR1 is DFQATT and CDR2 SNEGSKA (reference sequence). The CDR3 DNA reads as TGCAGTGCTAGAGACAAGGGACTAAGCTCCTACAATGAGCAGTTCTTC. Amino acids: CSARDKGLSSYNEQFF.

This sequence joins TRBV7-2 and TRBJ2-3, with 10 bases identical to TRBD2. Germline V CDR1 and CDR2: SGHTA, FQGNSA. The CDR3 contains 16 residues. V dropped 1 base and J dropped 7; count of bases not matched to a gene: 8. As DNA, the CDR3 is TGTGCCAGCAGCTTAGAACGGGCTAGCGGGGGTAATACGCAGTATTTT. Its protein product is CASSLERASGGNTQYF.

The V gene is TRBV5-1, the J gene TRBJ2-7; TRBD1 matches at 10 bases. The ends lost 1 base at V and 2 bases at J; junction bases unmatched: 6. This CDR3 has 16 residues. The germline V gene encodes CDR1 SGHRS and CDR2 YFSETQ. DNA of the CDR3: TGCGCCAGCAGCTTGCCGACAGGGGGCTTGACCTACGAGCAGTACTTC. This gives the protein CASSLPTGGLTYEQYF.